The 22 T cell receptor beta chains in this list originate from one sample, sequenced in a study of blood T cell repertoires in COVID-19 (dated by TCRdb to the early 2020s). The method behind the library was the immunoSEQ multiplex PCR assay. TCRdb limited this immuneACCESS table to in-frame rearrangements with V and J called. A share of clones is missing; checked studies link under half to unresolved V genes, and the rest is unexplained. This sample is represented by a few hundred thousand clones; over 75% of them were singletons. The ten most abundant clones make up roughly 4% of the sample. The sequenced sample was PBMCs or T cells enriched from blood (not recorded which). The origin of the receptors is a woman aged 30 to 39 who had recovered from COVID-19.

The chain couples TRBV9 to TRBJ1-2; 7 bases agree with TRBD1. The CDR3 covers 17 residues. J lost 1 base, V lost 1 base, and 10 bases had no gene match. From germline, CDR1 is SGDLS and CDR2 YYNGEE. The CDR3, as DNA: TGTGCCAGCAGCGTACCGGGACAGCAAACCCATAACTATGGCTACACCTTC. Its protein is CASSVPGQQTHNYGYTF.

The chain couples TRBV7-9 to TRBJ1-4, with 8 bases lining up with TRBD1. Losses at the gene ends were 5 bases for V and 6 bases for J; bases not matched to a gene: 11. Germline V gene lookup returns CDR1 SEHNR and CDR2 FQNEAQ (reference sequence). This CDR3 contains 16 residues. CDR3 nucleotides: TGTGCCAGCAGCCCTCCTAGGGACAGGTTTTATGAAAAACTGTTTTTT. This translates into CASSPPRDRFYEKLFF.

The chain joins TRBV13 to TRBJ2-1; 7 bases agree with TRBD2. J was trimmed by 7 bases and V by 5 bases; bases with no gene match: 5. Germline assignment: CDR1 PRHDT and CDR2 FYEKMQ (reference sequence). The CDR3 sequence is 13 residues long. The CDR3 sequence is CASSPGGKNEQFF. The CDR3 nucleotides are TGTGCCAGCAGCCCGGGGGGTAAGAATGAGCAGTTCTTC.

The chain uses TRBV30 and TRBJ1-1, with D hard to call. CDR1 is GTSNPN, CDR2 SVGIG, per germline (reference sequence). CDR3 length equals 13 residues. Trimming removed 2 bases at V and 3 bases at J, with 10 bases between. The CDR3, as DNA: TGTGCCTGGAGTCTCAGTGGAGACACTGAAGCTTTCTTT. Its protein is CAWSLSGDTEAFF.

The chain is built from TRBV28 and TRBJ1-5, with TRBD1 identical over 7 bases. The CDR3 loop spans 14 amino acids. Trimming cost V 5 bases and J 5 bases; bases outside gene matches: 6. Germline V lookup: CDR1 MDHEN, CDR2 SYDVKM. CDR3 region: CASSATGWDQPQHF. The CDR3 bases are TGTGCCAGCAGTGCGACAGGGTGGGATCAGCCCCAGCATTTT. The complete variable domain, with remaining parts taken from reference TRBV28 and TRBJ1-5, reads DVKVTQSSRYLVKRTGEKVFLECVQDMDHENMFWYRQDPGLGLRLIYFSYDVKMKEKGDIPEGYSVSREKKERFSLILESASTNQTSMYLCASSATGWDQPQHFGDGTRLSIL.

The V gene is TRBV9, the J gene TRBJ1-1; no firm D call. The V end lost 0 bases, the J end lost 1 base, and 10 bases lay between the germline ends. The CDR3 runs 15 residues. Germline values: CDR1 SGDLS, CDR2 YYNGEE. The chain's CDR3 is CASSVGRTANTEAFF. The CDR3 DNA reads TGTGCCAGCAGCGTAGGGAGGACCGCGAACACTGAAGCTTTCTTT.

This chain joins TRBV7-2 and TRBJ2-7, with a possible D match to TRBD2 (6 bases). V was pared by 5 bases and J by 7 bases, with 18 bases between. This CDR3 contains 14 residues. Germline CDR1 SGHTA, CDR2 FQGNSA. CDR3 coding DNA: TGTGCCAGCAGCATAAACCGGGACTTTCCAGAGCAGTACTTC. It specifies CASSINRDFPEQYF.

The count of this clone is one. The chain couples TRBV24-1 to TRBJ1-1; D ambiguous. The CDR3 contains 13 residues. Trimming took off 0 bases at V and 4 bases at J, with 5 bases between the two ends. Germline V gene data show CDR1 as KGHDR and CDR2 as SFDVKD. This chain's CDR3 is CATSDLYSTEAFF. The CDR3 region has the DNA TGTGCCACCAGTGATTTGTACAGCACTGAAGCTTTCTTT.

The rearrangement links TRBV28 to TRBJ1-5, with 7 bases identical to TRBD1. The CDR3 runs 14 residues. The germline V gene has CDR1 MDHEN and CDR2 SYDVKM. V shed 10 bases, J shed 3 bases, and the junction held 9 bases outside the gene matches. This CDR3 reads CATRPGQNNQPQHF. CDR3 nucleotide sequence: TGTGCCACTCGGCCGGGACAGAACAATCAGCCCCAGCATTTT.

The CDR3 DNA reads TGTGCCAGCAGCCTACAGGGTCCCTACAATGAGCAGTTCTTC. Its protein is CASSLQGPYNEQFF. This chain joins TRBV7-2 and TRBJ2-1, with D perhaps matching TRBD1 (6 bases). V gave up 5 bases and J gave up 2 bases, with 10 bases separating them. This CDR3 region has 14 residues. Germline loops: CDR1 SGHTA, CDR2 FQGNSA.

The chain carries TRBV7-2 and TRBJ2-7, with 11 bases lining up with TRBD2. CDR1 SGHTA and CDR2 FQGNSA come from the germline V gene. V lost 2 bases to trimming and J lost 3 bases; unmatched junction nucleotides: 6. The CDR3 sequence is 16 residues long. CDR3: CASSLSPGTSGYEQYF. The DNA for the CDR3 is TGTGCCAGCAGCTTATCACCCGGGACTAGCGGCTACGAGCAGTACTTC.

The chain is built from TRBV28 and TRBJ2-3, with D tentatively TRBD2 (7 bases). Germline V CDR1 and CDR2: MDHEN, SYDVKM. The CDR3 extends over 14 amino acids. V was shortened by 10 bases and J by 2 bases, with 16 bases between the two germline ends. The chain's CDR3 is CAIRGRGVTDTQYF. The CDR3 DNA follows: TGTGCCATCAGGGGTCGGGGGGTCACAGATACGCAGTATTTT. Combining the CDR3 with reference TRBV28 and TRBJ2-3 gives the whole variable domain DVKVTQSSRYLVKRTGEKVFLECVQDMDHENMFWYRQDPGLGLRLIYFSYDVKMKEKGDIPEGYSVSREKKERFSLILESASTNQTSMYLCAIRGRGVTDTQYFGPGTRLTVL.

The chain couples TRBV29-1 to TRBJ2-7; 9 positions match TRBD1. This CDR3 spans 18 amino acids. Germline lookup yields CDR1 SQVTM and CDR2 ANQGSEA. The V and J ends lost 2 bases and 7 bases, in that order; junction bases with no gene match: 21. The CDR3 loop is CSVESGGTGWGNAWEQYF. The DNA of the CDR3 is TGCAGCGTTGAAAGCGGCGGGACAGGGTGGGGGAATGCGTGGGAGCAGTACTTC.

V gene TRBV27 combines with J gene TRBJ2-7, with TRBD1 as a possible D gene (5 bases). The germline V gene has CDR1 MNHEY and CDR2 SMNVEV (reference sequence). The length of the CDR3 is 15 residues. Trimming pared 3 bases from V and 3 bases from J, leaving 15 bases between. CDR3 sequence (DNA): TGTGCCAGCAGTTTGAAGGGGCCGCTCTTCTACGAGCAGTACTTC. Protein sequence: CASSLKGPLFYEQYF.

CDR3 loop: CASSDPIRVKNIYEQYF. The CDR3 nucleotides are TGTGCCAGCAGTGATCCAATCCGGGTCAAGAACATCTACGAGCAGTACTTC. The J gene is TRBJ2-7, the V gene TRBV6-1; D remains ambiguous. The ends were cut back, 3 bases at V and 3 bases at J, with 21 bases in the middle. CDR3 length equals 17 residues. From germline, CDR1 is MNHNS and CDR2 SASEGT.

V gene TRBV30 combines with J gene TRBJ2-7; 11 nucleotides agree with TRBD2. Unmatched junction bases numbered 6, after V lost 5 bases and J lost 0 bases. This CDR3 is built from 15 residues. Germline V CDR1 and CDR2: GTSNPN, SVGIG (reference sequence). The DNA of the CDR3 is TGTGCCTGGGTCCCTAGCGGGAGGACCTCCTACGAGCAGTACTTC. As protein: CAWVPSGRTSYEQYF.

The genes are TRBV19 and TRBJ1-1; 7 nucleotides match TRBD1. With V trimmed by 5 bases and J by 1 base, 10 bases remained unmatched. The CDR3 spans 16 residues. Germline assignment: CDR1 LNHDA and CDR2 SQIVND (reference sequence). The CDR3 loop is CASSQIHRTGNTEAFF. In nucleotides, the CDR3 is TGTGCCAGTAGTCAGATCCATCGGACAGGGAACACTGAAGCTTTCTTT.

The chain uses TRBV7-9 and TRBJ2-3; D ambiguous. The V end was cut by 1 base, the J end by 2 bases, with 10 bases between. There are 15 residues in the CDR3. From germline, CDR1 is SEHNR and CDR2 FQNEAQ (reference sequence). DNA of the CDR3: TGTGCCAGCAGCTTAGTCTTTGTTCCCACAGATACGCAGTATTTT. Translated, it gives CASSLVFVPTDTQYF. Complete variable domain (other parts from reference TRBV7-9 and TRBJ2-3): DTGVSQNPRHKITKRGQNVTFRCDPISEHNRLYWYRQTLGQGPEFLTYFQNEAQLEKSRLLSDRFSAERPKGSFSTLEIQRTEQGDSAMYLCASSLVFVPTDTQYFGPGTRLTVL.

This rearrangement joins TRBV27 to TRBJ2-1, with 10 bases identical to TRBD2. Germline assignment: CDR1 MNHEY and CDR2 SMNVEV (reference sequence). This CDR3 comprises 17 residues. Trimming cost V 0 bases and J 0 bases; bases outside gene matches: 2. CDR3 DNA: TGTGCCAGCAGTTTATCACTAGCGGGACTCTCCTACAATGAGCAGTTCTTC. Translated: CASSLSLAGLSYNEQFF.

V usage is TRBV7-8 and J usage is TRBJ1-1, with 8 bases identical to TRBD1. V lost 7 bases to trimming and J lost 6 bases; unmatched junction nucleotides: 10. The V gene's germline CDR1 is SGHVS and CDR2 FQNEAQ. The CDR3 has 14 residues. CDR3 loop: CASTFGTGWPEAFF. The CDR3 DNA follows: TGTGCCAGCACCTTCGGGACAGGATGGCCTGAAGCTTTCTTT. Full variable domain (remainder filled in from reference TRBV7-8 and TRBJ1-1): GAGVSQSPRYKVAKRGQDVALRCDPISGHVSLFWYQQALGQGPEFLTYFQNEAQLDKSGLPSDRFFAERPEGSVSTLKIQRTQQEDSAVYLCASTFGTGWPEAFFGQGTRLTVV.

The gene calls are TRBV13 and TRBJ2-2; 7 bases are a match to TRBD2. Trimming took 1 base from V and 5 from J; bases not matched to a gene: 4. The CDR3 sequence is 15 residues long. Germline V CDR1 and CDR2: PRHDT, FYEKMQ (reference sequence). Here the CDR3 DNA reads TGTGCCAGCAGCTTAGCTCAGCGGGGTACCGGGGAGCTGTTTTTT. Amino acids: CASSLAQRGTGELFF.

This chain links TRBV27 with TRBJ2-7, with D unresolved. The CDR3 has 14 residues. Trimming cost V 3 bases and J 4 bases, with 13 bases left between them. Germline V gene data show CDR1 as MNHEY and CDR2 as SMNVEV (reference sequence). The CDR3 loop reads CASSLFPTPYEQYF. The CDR3 DNA reads as TGTGCCAGCAGTTTGTTCCCTACCCCGTACGAGCAGTACTTC.